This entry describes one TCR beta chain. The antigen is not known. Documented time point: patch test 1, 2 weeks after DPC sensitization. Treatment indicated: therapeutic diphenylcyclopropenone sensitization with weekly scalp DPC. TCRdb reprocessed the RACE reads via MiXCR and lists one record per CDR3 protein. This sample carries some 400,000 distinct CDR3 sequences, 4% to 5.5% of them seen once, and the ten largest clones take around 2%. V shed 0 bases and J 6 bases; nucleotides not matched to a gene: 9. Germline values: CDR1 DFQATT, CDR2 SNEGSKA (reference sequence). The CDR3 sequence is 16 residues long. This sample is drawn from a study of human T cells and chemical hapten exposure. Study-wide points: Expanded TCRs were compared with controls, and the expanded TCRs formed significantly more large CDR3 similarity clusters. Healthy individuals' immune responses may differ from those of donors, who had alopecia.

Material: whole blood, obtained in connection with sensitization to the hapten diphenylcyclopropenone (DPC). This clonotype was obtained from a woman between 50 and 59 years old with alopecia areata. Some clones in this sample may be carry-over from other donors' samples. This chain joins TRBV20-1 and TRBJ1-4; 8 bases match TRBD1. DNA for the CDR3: TGCAGTGCTAGAGATAGACAGGGGAAGTTTTATGAAAAACTGTTTTTT. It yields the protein CSARDRQGKFYEKLFF.